These 25 T cell receptor beta chains originate from one sample sequenced in a study of blood T cell repertoires in COVID-19. Profiling relied on immunoSEQ multiplex PCR, and the TCRdb table lists in-frame clones only, not all of them. The table lists a few hundred thousand clones, 70% to 90% of them singletons. Sequenced input: peripheral blood. These receptors were taken from a woman aged 18-30 years who had recovered from COVID-19.

The V gene is TRBV4-3, the J gene TRBJ1-6; D call uncertain. CDR3 size: 13 residues. Trimming pared 1 base from V and 8 bases from J, leaving 6 bases between. CDR1 is LGHNA and CDR2 is YSLEER in the germline V gene. The CDR3 coding sequence is TGCGCCAGCAGCCAAGCTAGTTATTCACCCCTCCACTTT. This sequence encodes CASSQASYSPLHF.

J is TRBJ1-1 and V is TRBV7-9, with D uncertain. Germline V gene sequence: CDR1 SEHNR, CDR2 FQNEAQ (reference sequence). This CDR3 is 11 amino acids long. V lost 7 bases and J lost 10, with 13 bases in between. In DNA form, the CDR3 reads TGTGCCAGCATCGGAGGGCGGGGAGCTTTCTTT. This codes for CASIGGRGAFF.

This chain links TRBV4-2 with TRBJ2-7; 11 nucleotides line up with TRBD2. V shed 2 bases and J 4 bases; nucleotides not matched to a gene: 7. Germline V gives CDR1 LGHNA, CDR2 YNFKEQ. The CDR3 has 16 residues. The CDR3 here is CASSQQGLAETYEQYF. The CDR3 DNA sequence: TGTGCCAGCAGCCAACAGGGACTAGCGGAAACTTACGAGCAGTACTTC.

The chain recombines TRBV2 with TRBJ2-7, with 7 positions matching TRBD2. Trimming took 1 base from V and 0 from J; bases not matched to a gene: 6. CDR1 is SNHLY, CDR2 FYNNEI, per germline. The CDR3 is 16 amino acids. The CDR3 here is CASSEGGSGNSYEQYF. CDR3 nucleotides: TGTGCCAGCAGTGAAGGCGGGAGCGGGAACTCCTACGAGCAGTACTTC. Together with reference TRBV2 and TRBJ2-7, the CDR3 gives the full variable domain: EPEVTQTPSHQVTQMGQEVILRCVPISNHLYFYWYRQILGQKVEFLVSFYNNEISEKSEIFDDQFSVERPDGSNFTLKIRSTKLEDSAMYFCASSEGGSGNSYEQYFGPGTRLTVT.

The gene calls are TRBV15 and TRBJ2-2, with a tentative D call TRBD1 (5 bases). Trimming stripped 0 bases from V and 7 bases from J, with 6 bases between. CDR1 LNHNV and CDR2 YYDKDF come from the germline V gene (reference sequence). The CDR3 has 13 residues. CDR3 DNA: TGTGCCACCAGCAGAGACAGGGACGGGGAGCTGTTTTTT. It is translated as CATSRDRDGELFF. Full variable domain (rest looked up from reference TRBV15 and TRBJ2-2): DAMVIQNPRYQVTQFGKPVTLSCSQTLNHNVMYWYQQKSSQAPKLLFHYYDKDFNNEADTPDNFQSRRPNTSFCFLDIRSPGLGDTAMYLCATSRDRDGELFFGEGSRLTVL.

This clone was observed a single time. This chain links TRBV19 with TRBJ1-6; the match to TRBD1 covers 10 bases. Per germline, CDR1 LNHDA and CDR2 SQIVND (reference sequence). V shed 6 bases, J shed 9 bases, and the junction held 5 bases outside the gene matches. The length of the CDR3 is 14 residues. CDR3 residues: CASSPTGGLSPLHF. Written as DNA, the CDR3 is TGTGCCAGTAGCCCGACAGGGGGCCTTTCACCCCTCCACTTT.

The V and J genes are TRBV9 and TRBJ1-4; D is unclear. Germline assignment: CDR1 SGDLS and CDR2 YYNGEE. There are 15 residues in the CDR3. V dropped 0 bases and J dropped 4 bases, with 10 bases sitting between them. CDR3 bases: TGTGCCAGCAGCGTAGGTTACAGTCTTAATGAAAAACTGTTTTTT. Translated, it gives CASSVGYSLNEKLFF.

The chain joins TRBV9 to TRBJ2-3; a possible D gene is TRBD2 (6 bases). Looked up from germline, CDR1 is SGDLS and CDR2 is YYNGEE. The CDR3 loop spans 16 amino acids. The ends were cut back, 4 bases at V and 0 bases at J, with 15 bases in the middle. The CDR3 DNA reads TGTGCCAGCAGCCCTAGGCGGGGACCTAGCACAGATACGCAGTATTTT. Amino acids: CASSPRRGPSTDTQYF. Variable domain in full (rest from reference TRBV9 and TRBJ2-3): DSGVTQTPKHLITATGQRVTLRCSPRSGDLSVYWYQQSLDQGLQFLIQYYNGEERAKGNILERFSAQQFPDLHSELNLSSLELGDSALYFCASSPRRGPSTDTQYFGPGTRLTVL.

The chain carries TRBV2 and TRBJ1-6; D unclear. Between the trimmed V and J ends, which lost 4 bases and 4 bases, there was a span of 14 bases. Germline V gene lookup returns CDR1 SNHLY and CDR2 FYNNEI. The CDR3 runs to 16 residues. This CDR3 is CASSVASEKYNSPLHF. CDR3 DNA sequence: TGTGCCAGCAGTGTCGCCAGTGAAAAATATAATTCACCCCTCCACTTT.

V gene TRBV6-2 or TRBV6-3 combines with J gene TRBJ1-5, with D uncertain. The CDR3 loop spans 17 amino acids. V was shortened by 2 bases and J by 6 bases, with 20 bases between the two germline ends. Germline V gives CDR1 MNHEY, CDR2 SVGEGT. DNA of the CDR3: TGTGCCAGCAGTTACCTCTTCCGGGCGGGCGCCCGTCAGCCCCAGCATTTT. As protein: CASSYLFRAGARQPQHF.

The V call is TRBV25-1, the J call TRBJ2-5, with D possibly TRBD1 on 6 matching bases. The CDR3 consists of 14 residues. The V and J ends lost 2 bases and 4 bases respectively, with 11 bases between them. Germline V gene lookup returns CDR1 MGHDK and CDR2 SYGVNS. The CDR3 region is CASSERAGAETQYF. The CDR3, as DNA: TGTGCCAGCAGTGAACGGGCAGGGGCAGAGACCCAGTACTTC.

This chain uses TRBV4-3 with TRBJ2-7; D is unclear. The V and J ends lost 0 bases and 0 bases respectively, with 9 bases between them. The CDR3 spans 15 residues. CDR1 LGHNA and CDR2 YSLEER come from the germline V gene. CDR3 residues: CASSQDRLSSYEQYF. The CDR3 DNA reads as TGCGCCAGCAGCCAAGACAGGTTAAGCTCCTACGAGCAGTACTTC.

CDR3 loop: CASSSGTSVSSYNEQFF. CDR3 nucleotides: TGTGCCAGCAGCTCCGGGACTAGCGTAAGCTCCTACAATGAGCAGTTCTTC. V is TRBV9 and J is TRBJ2-1; 10 positions match TRBD2. V trimming: 4 bases; J trimming: 0 bases; junction bases outside the gene matches: 7. The V gene's germline CDR1 is SGDLS and CDR2 YYNGEE. This CDR3 has 17 amino acids.

The CDR3 is CASSLGGQGGGQPQHF. The CDR3, as DNA: TGCGCCAGCAGCCTCGGTGGACAGGGAGGTGGTCAGCCCCAGCATTTT. The chain links TRBV5-1 to TRBJ1-5; 8 bases are shared with TRBD1. From germline, CDR1 is SGHRS and CDR2 YFSETQ. The CDR3 contains 16 residues. V gave up 4 bases and J gave up 6 bases; unmatched junction bases: 12.

The rearrangement uses TRBV7-9 and TRBJ2-1; TRBD1 is a possible D gene (6 bases). Trimming took off 5 bases at V and 3 bases at J, with 14 bases between the two ends. The CDR3 has 15 residues. CDR1 and CDR2 (germline): SEHNR, FQNEAQ (reference sequence). The CDR3 nucleotides are TGTGCCAGCAGCCCCGCAGGGGCGGGCTACAATGAGCAGTTCTTC. Translating gives CASSPAGAGYNEQFF.

The chain couples TRBV30 to TRBJ2-1; 7 nucleotides agree with TRBD2. V lost 3 bases and J lost 8; bases outside the gene matches: 10. Per the germline V gene, CDR1 is GTSNPN and CDR2 is SVGIG (reference sequence). This CDR3 spans 14 amino acids. CDR3 protein: CAWSPAGPIDEQFF. CDR3 sequence (DNA): TGTGCCTGGAGCCCAGCGGGACCCATCGATGAGCAGTTCTTC.

The chain uses TRBV10-3 and TRBJ2-7, with D possibly matching TRBD1 (5 bases). Germline V gene sequence: CDR1 ENHRY, CDR2 SYGVKD. V was pared by 2 bases and J by 4 bases, with 6 bases between. The CDR3 spans 12 residues. CDR3 coding DNA: TGTGCCATCAGTGAGCAGGGTTACGAGCAGTACTTC. Protein: CAISEQGYEQYF.

The rearrangement links TRBV9 to TRBJ1-3, with a weak D call TRBD1 (6 bases). The CDR3 spans 12 residues. The germline V and J ends were trimmed by 4 bases and 5 bases, with 7 bases remaining between them. Germline V lookup: CDR1 SGDLS, CDR2 YYNGEE. CDR3 sequence reads: CASSQGRNTIYF. The CDR3 DNA follows: TGTGCCAGCAGCCAGGGGCGAAACACCATATATTTT.

This clone has only one observation. This chain uses TRBV5-1 with TRBJ1-1, with a possible D match to TRBD1 (5 bases). Germline V lookup: CDR1 SGHRS, CDR2 YFSETQ. This CDR3 is built from 16 residues. V was clipped by 7 bases and J by 0 bases, with 19 bases between them. CDR3 nucleotides: TGCGCCAGCCACCCCCAGGTAGCAGGGTTGAACACTGAAGCTTTCTTT. It translates to CASHPQVAGLNTEAFF.

The chain links TRBV10-3 to TRBJ2-5; D may be TRBD1 (5 bases). The CDR3 is 14 residues long. Per germline, CDR1 ENHRY and CDR2 SYGVKD. V was shortened by 4 bases and J by 0 bases, with 9 bases between the two germline ends. In nucleotides, the CDR3 is TGTGCCATCAGTGGGGGCAGGGACCAAGAGACCCAGTACTTC. Translating gives CAISGGRDQETQYF.

To note about this clone: This sample includes further DNA sequences coding for the same CDR3. The chain employs TRBV30 and TRBJ1-1; tentatively, D is TRBD1 (6 bases). This CDR3 is 12 amino acids long. The germline V gene has CDR1 GTSNPN and CDR2 SVGIG (reference sequence). V was cut by 2 bases and J by 5 bases, with 9 bases left in between. CDR3 DNA sequence: TGTGCCTGGAGTTTAAGGGGGACTGAAGCTTTCTTT. Its translation: CAWSLRGTEAFF.

The chain uses TRBV7-3 and TRBJ2-7; the match to TRBD2 covers 8 bases. The CDR3 has 14 residues. V lost 4 bases to trimming and J lost 4 bases; unmatched junction nucleotides: 6. The germline V gene has CDR1 SGHTA and CDR2 FQGTGA. CDR3 in DNA: TGTGCCAGCAGCTCCGGAAGCGGGAGTTACGAGCAGTACTTC. Translation: CASSSGSGSYEQYF.

This chain connects TRBV29-1 to TRBJ1-4, with unresolved D. CDR1 is SQVTM, CDR2 ANQGSEA, per germline. The CDR3 contains 13 residues. V was pared by 6 bases and J by 6 bases, with 14 bases between. This CDR3 is CSVKGLNYEKLFF. The CDR3 nucleotides read TGCAGCGTGAAAGGACTGAACTATGAAAAACTGTTTTTT. Combining the CDR3 with reference TRBV29-1 and TRBJ1-4 gives the whole variable domain SAVISQKPSRDICQRGTSLTIQCQVDSQVTMMFWYRQQPGQSLTLIATANQGSEATYESGFVIDKFPISRPNLTFSTLTVSNMSPEDSSIYLCSVKGLNYEKLFFGSGTQLSVL.

The V call is TRBV5-1, the J call TRBJ2-3, with 8 positions matching TRBD2. The V and J ends lost 0 bases and 10 bases, in that order; junction bases with no gene match: 13. The CDR3 has 16 residues. CDR1 SGHRS and CDR2 YFSETQ come from the germline V gene. CDR3: CASSLALGLANAAQYF. CDR3 coding DNA: TGCGCCAGCAGCTTGGCCCTCGGACTAGCTAATGCGGCGCAGTATTTT.

The CDR3 is CASTKQGNTEAFF. The CDR3 bases are TGTGCCAGCACGAAACAGGGGAACACTGAAGCTTTCTTT. The chain is built from TRBV6-5 and TRBJ1-1, with a tentative D call TRBD1 (6 bases). V was shortened by 7 bases and J by 1 base, with 10 bases between the two germline ends. The CDR3 loop spans 13 amino acids. Per the germline V gene, CDR1 is MNHEY and CDR2 is SVGAGI.